The clone carrying this T cell receptor (beta chain) was seen only a few times. As yet, its antigen is unknown. The source of the sample is a study of CD8 T cells in ankylosing spondylitis. Study-level findings and limits: From matched ankylosing spondylitis synovial fluid, disease-linked clones were reportedly recovered at significantly enriched levels. Characteristic of ankylosing spondylitis blood, it appeared, was a TCR beta motif comprising several highly homologous variants.

CDR3 length: 14 residues. Deletions cut 10 bases from V and 3 bases from J, with 15 bases between. Germline V gives CDR1 MNHEY, CDR2 SVGEGT. Each TCR beta library was made by quantitative 5'-RACE that incorporated molecular barcodes. TCRdb itself ran the 5' RACE reads through MiXCR, one entry per CDR3 protein. The table includes about 700,000 distinct CDR3 sequences, 15% to 20% detected once. Material for sequencing was blood, either unsorted or a sorted T cell fraction (not recorded which). This receptor was taken from a male donor with ankylosing spondylitis. This rearrangement joins TRBV6-2 or TRBV6-3 to TRBJ2-2; D remains unclear. DNA for the CDR3: TGTGCCATCCACCCAGGCAGCGACACCGGGGAGCTGTTTTTT. It encodes CAIHPGSDTGELFF.